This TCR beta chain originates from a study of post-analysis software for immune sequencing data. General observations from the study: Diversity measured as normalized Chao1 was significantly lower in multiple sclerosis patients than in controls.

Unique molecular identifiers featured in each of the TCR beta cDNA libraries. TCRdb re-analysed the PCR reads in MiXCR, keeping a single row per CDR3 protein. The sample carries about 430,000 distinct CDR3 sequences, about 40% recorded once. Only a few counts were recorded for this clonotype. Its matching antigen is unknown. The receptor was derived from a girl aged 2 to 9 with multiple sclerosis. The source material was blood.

The CDR3 is CASSLGMGTYEQYF. CDR3 nucleotides: TGTGCCAGCAGTTTAGGTATGGGGACCTACGAGCAGTACTTC. The rearrangement links TRBV27 to TRBJ2-7, with D uncertain. CDR1 is MNHEY, CDR2 SMNVEV, per germline (reference sequence). The V end was cut by 2 bases, the J end by 2 bases, with 10 bases between. This CDR3 is 14 amino acids long.